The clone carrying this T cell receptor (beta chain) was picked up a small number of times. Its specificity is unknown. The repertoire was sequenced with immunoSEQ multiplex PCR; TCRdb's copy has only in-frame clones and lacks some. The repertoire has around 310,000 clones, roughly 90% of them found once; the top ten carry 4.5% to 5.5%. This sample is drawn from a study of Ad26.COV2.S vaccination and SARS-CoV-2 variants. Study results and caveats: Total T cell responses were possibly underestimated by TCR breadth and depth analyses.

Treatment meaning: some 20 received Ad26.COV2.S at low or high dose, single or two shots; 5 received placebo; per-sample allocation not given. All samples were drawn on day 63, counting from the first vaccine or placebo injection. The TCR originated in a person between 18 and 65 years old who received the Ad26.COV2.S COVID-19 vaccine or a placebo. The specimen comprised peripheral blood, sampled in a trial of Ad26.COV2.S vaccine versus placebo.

In nucleotides, the CDR3 is TGCGCCACCAGACGAGGGCAGGGGACGCCTAACTATGGCTACACCTTC. It codes for CATRRGQGTPNYGYTF. The chain joins TRBV5-1 to TRBJ1-2; tentatively, D is TRBD1 (6 bases). The germline V gene encodes CDR1 SGHRS and CDR2 YFSETQ. Trimming stripped 9 bases from V and 0 bases from J, with 21 bases between. The CDR3 consists of 16 residues.